Reported below is one T cell receptor beta chain. The antigen it binds to is not known. Base qualities are missing; no much larger clone stands one base away. Patients with a history of autoimmune disease or receiving systemic immunosuppression were excluded from the trial. In every dose cohort, peripheral blood was drawn for TCR sequencing at baseline, cycle 4 day 1, and cycle 7 day 1. Samples came from an open-label, multicenter, first-in-human phase I dose-escalation trial of ivuxolimab. Adults with locally advanced or metastatic head and neck squamous cell, hepatocellular, melanoma or renal cell carcinoma were enrolled in the trial. Before TCR sequencing, CD4+ T cells and CD8+ T cells were sorted from peripheral blood as separate populations. The entry originates in a study of OX40 agonist ivuxolimab in advanced cancers. Regarding the research as a whole: Ivuxolimab was an agonistic, fully human IgG2 monoclonal antibody directed against OX40 (CD134), a costimulatory receptor. Partial responses occurred in three dose-escalation patients: two with cutaneous melanoma and one with hepatocellular carcinoma. Intravenous ivuxolimab was administered to patients every 2 weeks at six dose levels: 0.01, 0.1, 0.3, 1.5, 3 and 10 mg/kg. The purpose of peripheral TCRbeta sequencing was to test whether ivuxolimab changed TCR sequence diversity and led to clonal T-cell expansion. The paper reports the monotherapy dose-escalation portion (N ≈ 50 patients) of the phase I ivuxolimab trial. Prior anti-PD-1, anti-PD-L1 or anti-CTLA-4 therapy was permitted, and checkpoint inhibitors had been received by about 44% of dose-escalation patients. Of the roughly 52 dose-escalation patients, hepatocellular carcinoma was present in about 20, melanoma in roughly 15, renal cell carcinoma in 9 and head and neck cancer in 9. The dose-escalation cohort was over 70% male with a mean age of about 58 years, ranging from roughly 23 to 85. Broader findings and caveats from the paper: After ivuxolimab, more expanded clones were found on average in CD8+ T cells than in CD4+ T cells. In partial responders in the 0.1-3.0 mg/kg groups, normalized peripheral clonal expansion was found to be among the lowest, especially among CD8+ T cells. At doses from 0.1 to 3.0 mg/kg, clonal expansion was seen in both CD4+ and CD8+ blood T cells between baseline and week 6. The antigen specificity of the peripheral T cells that underwent clonal expansion was not determined. Low levels of normalized T-cell clonal expansion were also seen in some patients who did not respond.

For sequencing of the TCRbeta CDR3 region, genomic DNA was extracted from the sorted cells. The immunoSEQ Assay was used to sequence the TCRbeta CDR3 regions. Sourced from immuneACCESS, this table was stored by TCRdb with only in-frame sequences that have V and J called. A share of the clones is absent; for the studies checked, an unresolved V gene accounts for under half, and the remainder has no known explanation. Counted in this sample were about 68,000 clones; roughly nine tenths of them appeared once. About 0.3% of the sample belongs to the ten largest clones. The germline V gene supplies CDR1 SNHLY and CDR2 FYNNEI. V is cut by 3 bases and J by 0 bases, and the space between the germline ends is 12 bases. From the cysteine through the phenylalanine, the CDR3 covers 15 amino acids. Only CDR3 DNA remains: 45 bases, in frame from the first base.

Sample: CD4+ or CD8+ T cells sorted from blood, taken in a trial of the OX40 agonist ivuxolimab. The TCR originated in an adult with an advanced solid tumor such as melanoma, head and neck, liver or kidney cancer. The sequence is built from TRBV2 and TRBJ2-7; TRBD1 is a possible D gene, resting on 6 matching bases. The CDR3 region reads CASSEDSQSSYEQYF. The sequenced DNA is TGTGCCAGCAGTGAGGACAGTCAAAGCTCCTACGAGCAGTACTTC. With the rest looked up from the reference TRBV2 and TRBJ2-7 genes rather than sequenced, the full variable domain is EPEVTQTPSHQVTQMGQEVILRCVPISNHLYFYWYRQILGQKVEFLVSFYNNEISEKSEIFDDQFSVERPDGSNFTLKIRSTKLEDSAMYFCASSEDSQSSYEQYFGPGTRLTVT.